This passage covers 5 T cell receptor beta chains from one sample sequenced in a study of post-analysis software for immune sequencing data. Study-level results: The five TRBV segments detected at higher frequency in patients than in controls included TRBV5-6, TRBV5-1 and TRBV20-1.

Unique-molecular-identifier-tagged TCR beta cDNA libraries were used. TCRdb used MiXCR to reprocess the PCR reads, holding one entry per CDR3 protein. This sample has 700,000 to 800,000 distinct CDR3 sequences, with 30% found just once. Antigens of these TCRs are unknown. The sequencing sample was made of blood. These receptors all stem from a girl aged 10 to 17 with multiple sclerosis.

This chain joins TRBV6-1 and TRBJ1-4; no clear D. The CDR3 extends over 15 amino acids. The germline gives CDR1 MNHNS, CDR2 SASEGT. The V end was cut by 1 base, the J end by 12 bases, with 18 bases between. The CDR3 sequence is CASSEVSAPRAELFF. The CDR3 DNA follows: TGTGCCAGCAGTGAAGTTTCCGCCCCCCGGGCAGAACTGTTTTTT.

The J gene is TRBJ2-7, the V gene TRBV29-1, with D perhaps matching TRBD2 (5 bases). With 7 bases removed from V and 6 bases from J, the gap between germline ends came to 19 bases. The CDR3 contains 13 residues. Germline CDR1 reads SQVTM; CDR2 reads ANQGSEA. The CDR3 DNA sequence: TGCAGCGGCCGGTCCTATGCGGGCACCGAGCAGTACTTC. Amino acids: CSGRSYAGTEQYF.

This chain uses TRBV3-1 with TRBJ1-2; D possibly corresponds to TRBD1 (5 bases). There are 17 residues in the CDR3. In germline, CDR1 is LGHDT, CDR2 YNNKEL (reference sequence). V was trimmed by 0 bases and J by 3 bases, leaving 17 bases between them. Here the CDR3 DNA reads TGTGCCAGCAGCCAAGATTTCCGGGGACTCAAGTACTATGGCTACACCTTC. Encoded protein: CASSQDFRGLKYYGYTF.

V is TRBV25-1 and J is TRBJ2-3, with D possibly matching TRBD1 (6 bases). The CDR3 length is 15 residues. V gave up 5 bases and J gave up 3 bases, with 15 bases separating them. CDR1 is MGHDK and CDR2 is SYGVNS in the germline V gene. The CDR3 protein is CASSPHRVSTDTQYF. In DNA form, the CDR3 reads TGTGCCAGCAGTCCACACAGGGTCTCTACAGATACGCAGTATTTT.

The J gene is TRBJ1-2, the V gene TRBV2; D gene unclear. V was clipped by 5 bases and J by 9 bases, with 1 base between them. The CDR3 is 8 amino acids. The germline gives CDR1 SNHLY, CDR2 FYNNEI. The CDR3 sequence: CASSRYTF. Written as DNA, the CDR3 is TGTGCCAGCAGTCGCTACACCTTC. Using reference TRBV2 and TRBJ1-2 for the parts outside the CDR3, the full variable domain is EPEVTQTPSHQVTQMGQEVILRCVPISNHLYFYWYRQILGQKVEFLVSFYNNEISEKSEIFDDQFSVERPDGSNFTLKIRSTKLEDSAMYFCASSRYTFGSGTRLTVV.